Listed below are T cell receptor beta chains from one sample, sequenced in a study of shared clonotypes between healthy human individuals. Libraries were prepared by immunoSEQ multiplex PCR; TCRdb keeps only in-frame clonotypes and omits some of them. The repertoire holds around 990,000 clones, with around 77% as singletons. Input material: memory CD4+ T cells from PBMCs. The receptor set was obtained from a man between 18 and 35 years old in good health. Some clones in this sample may be carry-over from other donors' samples. The conserved cysteine and the conserved F or W are not part of the CDR3 here. The order of the fields is V gene, CDR3 length, CDR3 protein.

TRBV4-2 13 ASSQGPYPAETQY
TRBV23-1 17 ASSQRAGSSFPSTDTQY
TRBV5-1 16 ASSLLGKSDTMNTEAF
TRBV7-2 11 ASSPGPRETQY
TRBV5-6 14 ASSSTDRGRDSPLH
TRBV2 11 ASSDGASYEQY
TRBV27 15 ASSLSPGLHSGNTIY
TRBV5-4 14 ASSLRTGVMNTEAF
TRBV7-9 12 ASSLGQGRNEQY
TRBV28 10 ATDGRGYEQY
TRBV9 15 ASSASKTTGANTEAF
TRBV6-5 11 ASRRRGNYGYT
TRBV19 11 ASSMGTVYEQY
TRBV5-1 12 ASGGGTLEYEQY
TRBV30 13 AWSVRGTRYNEQF
TRBV28 13 ASSRQGRGINEQF
TRBV14 12 ASSQVHLNYGYT
TRBV6-6 13 ASRPWTVSQETQY
TRBV10-3 12 AISRQQSTDTQY
TRBV4-1 16 ASSQVWNRGNRLETQY
TRBV30 12 AWGTVRGTDTQY
TRBV11-3 11 ASSFQGADEQY
TRBV28 12 ASAEQGGDEKLF
TRBV5-1 12 ASSLGGSFDEQY
TRBV7-9 11 ASSRQVNQPQH
TRBV6-5 12 ASRQQVYRSEQY
TRBV5-1 16 ASSLSSPRGVYTGELF
TRBV7-9 17 ASSSGLAGPFSSYNEQF
TRBV28 12 ASSPAGSTYEQY
TRBV5-6 12 ASSLEMHTGELF
TRBV11-3 12 ASSEGGPYNEQF
TRBV6-4 16 ASKSLAGDETNTGELF
TRBV28 14 ASSLELGDGNQPQH
TRBV2 13 AKGVRAGGRNIQY
TRBV19 12 ASSIKDRNTEAF
TRBV5-4 11 ASSGMVQETQY
TRBV5-5 12 ASSSRTGSETQY
TRBV4-3 13 ASSQVRGPGNTIY
TRBV7-9 14 ASSPRTGQGPYEQY
TRBV12-5 15 ASGLHSTSVGGNEQF
TRBV2 13 ASPRGDVGGGVLT
TRBV7-8 17 ASSLGRLASRDRVYEQY
TRBV5-1 15 ASSLDPGLAGGDTQY
TRBV9 14 ASSPRFSGRTDTQY
TRBV2 11 ASSDWGDQPQH
TRBV9 14 ASSDYGTGRNTEAF
TRBV19 11 ASSITRGETQY
TRBV5-4 12 ASSLSSIPYEQY
TRBV18 13 ASSPNRGRPYEQY
TRBV7-8 14 ASSVTGGSSGNTIY
TRBV11-3 11 ASSDSGGLEQF
TRBV13 12 ASTRRVANEKLF
TRBV18 12 ASSRDRVAYEQF
TRBV19 12 ASSIREAGGEQY
TRBV15 12 ATSRARQVNEQY